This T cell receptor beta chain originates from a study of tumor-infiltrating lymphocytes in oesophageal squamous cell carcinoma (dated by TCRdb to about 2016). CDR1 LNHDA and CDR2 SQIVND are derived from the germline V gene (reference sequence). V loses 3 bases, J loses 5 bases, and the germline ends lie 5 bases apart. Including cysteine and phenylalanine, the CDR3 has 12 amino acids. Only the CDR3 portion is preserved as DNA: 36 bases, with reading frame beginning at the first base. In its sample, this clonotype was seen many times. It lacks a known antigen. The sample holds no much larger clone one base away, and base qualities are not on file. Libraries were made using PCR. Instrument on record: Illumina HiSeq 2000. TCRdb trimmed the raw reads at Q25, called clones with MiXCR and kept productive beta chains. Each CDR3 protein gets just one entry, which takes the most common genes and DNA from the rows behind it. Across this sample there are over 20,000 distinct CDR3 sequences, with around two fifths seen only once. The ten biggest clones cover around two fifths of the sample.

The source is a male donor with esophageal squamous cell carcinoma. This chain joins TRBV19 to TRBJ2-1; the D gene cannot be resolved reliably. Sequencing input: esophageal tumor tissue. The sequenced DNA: TGTGCCAGTAGTATCGGAGACAATGAGCAGTTCTTC. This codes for CASSIGDNEQFF. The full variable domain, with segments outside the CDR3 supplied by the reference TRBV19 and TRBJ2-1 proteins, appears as DGGITQSPKYLFRKEGQNVTLSCEQNLNHDAMYWYRQDPGQGLRLIYYSQIVNDFQKGDIAEGYSVSREKKESFPLTVTSAQKNPTAFYLCASSIGDNEQFFGPGTRLTVL.